One sample yielded the 31 T cell receptor beta chains listed below, sequenced in a study of early T cells in non-severe SARS-CoV-2 infection. TCRdb re-called the 5' RACE reads with MiXCR, one entry per CDR3 protein. In the table there are approximately 66,000 distinct CDR3 sequences, approximately 12% of which are singletons. The specimen comprised whole blood, sampled at baseline. Receptor source: an adult who was a healthcare worker with PCR-confirmed SARS-CoV-2 infection or an uninfected control (not recorded which). The donor label of this sample is uncertain.

This chain joins TRBV13 and TRBJ2-3, with unresolved D. CDR1 is PRHDT and CDR2 is FYEKMQ in the germline V gene (reference sequence). Trimming pared 1 base from V and 5 bases from J, leaving 10 bases between. The CDR3 length is 14 residues. Written as DNA, the CDR3 is TGTGCCAGCAGCTTAGAAAGCAGGAGAGATACGCAGTATTTT. The encoded protein is CASSLESRRDTQYF.

This clonotype was observed a handful of times. V is TRBV3-1 and J is TRBJ2-3, with TRBD2 matching 9 bases. Germline loops: CDR1 LGHDT, CDR2 YNNKEL (reference sequence). The CDR3 has 15 residues. J gave up 0 bases and V 6 bases, and 4 bases lay outside the gene matches. The CDR3 here is CASSLLAGSTDTQYF. The DNA of the CDR3 is TGTGCCAGCAGTCTTCTAGCGGGGAGCACAGATACGCAGTATTTT.

This chain uses TRBV10-3 with TRBJ2-3; TRBD2 is a possible D gene (6 bases). CDR1 and CDR2 from the germline V gene are ENHRY and SYGVKD. This CDR3 has 14 amino acids. V lost 10 bases to trimming and J lost 1 base, with 15 bases between them. CDR3 residues: CATQEGIGTDTQYF. In DNA, the CDR3 is TGTGCCACGCAGGAGGGGATTGGCACAGATACGCAGTATTTT.

This clonotype has only a few counts. The chain carries TRBV11-2 and TRBJ2-4; 10 nucleotides match TRBD1. After removal of 4 bases from V and 7 bases from J, the junction contained 4 bases not matched to a gene. Germline values: CDR1 SGHAT, CDR2 FQNNGV. The CDR3 extends over 14 amino acids. CDR3 amino acids: CASSSPGQGNIQYF. The CDR3 DNA is TGTGCCAGCAGCTCGCCGGGACAGGGGAACATTCAGTACTTC.

CDR3 amino acids: CASSSLGQGETQYF. CDR3 nucleotide sequence: TGTGCCAGCAGCTCGCTCGGACAGGGGGAGACCCAGTACTTC. The chain links TRBV5-5 to TRBJ2-5; 9 nucleotides line up with TRBD1. CDR1 is SGHKS and CDR2 is YYEKEE in the germline V gene (reference sequence). Trimming cost V 3 bases and J 5 bases; bases outside gene matches: 5. The CDR3 spans 14 residues.

This clonotype was recorded at least ten times. The V gene is TRBV29-1, the J gene TRBJ2-5, with a weak D call TRBD1 (6 bases). The CDR3 runs 14 residues. The V and J ends lost 7 bases and 1 base respectively, with 16 bases between them. Germline values: CDR1 SQVTM, CDR2 ANQGSEA. CDR3 sequence (DNA): TGCAGCGCGTCACAACAGGGAGCCCAAGAGACCCAGTACTTC. This sequence encodes CSASQQGAQETQYF.

This clonotype was counted between two and nine times. V and J are TRBV6-6 and TRBJ2-3; 15 bases agree with TRBD2. J was trimmed by 6 bases and V by 5 bases; bases with no gene match: 6. Germline lookup yields CDR1 MNHNY and CDR2 SVGAGI (reference sequence). The CDR3 is 16 residues long. CDR3 sequence reads: CASSTGTSGGSDTQYF. The CDR3 region has the DNA TGTGCCAGCAGTACGGGGACTAGCGGGGGGAGTGATACGCAGTATTTT.

A few counts support this clonotype. The chain has TRBV20-1 and TRBJ1-5; weak D call: TRBD1 (5 bases). The ends were cut back, 1 base at V and 4 bases at J, with 11 bases in the middle. This CDR3 has 14 amino acids. Looked up from germline, CDR1 is DFQATT and CDR2 is SNEGSKA (reference sequence). CDR3 nucleotide sequence: TGCAGTGCTAGAGCCTCAGGGATTAATCAGCCCCAGCATTTT. Amino acids: CSARASGINQPQHF.

This clonotype was observed a handful of times. The chain combines TRBV6-6 with TRBJ2-3; D possibly corresponds to TRBD1 (6 bases). Germline CDR1 is MNHNY and CDR2 is SVGAGI (reference sequence). This CDR3 contains 16 residues. V lost 6 bases and J lost 1, with 17 bases in between. The CDR3 region has the DNA TGTGCCAGCAGACTCATACAGGGATTGGGCACAGATACGCAGTATTTT. Translating it yields CASRLIQGLGTDTQYF.

The chain combines TRBV7-2 with TRBJ1-1; TRBD1 might be the D (5 bases). Trimming took 5 bases from V and 1 from J, leaving 11 bases between them. This CDR3 has 14 amino acids. Germline CDR1 SGHTA, CDR2 FQGNSA. The CDR3 region is CASSMGLQNTEAFF. The CDR3 region has the DNA TGTGCCAGCAGCATGGGACTCCAGAACACTGAAGCTTTCTTT.

The chain employs TRBV5-5 and TRBJ2-7, with D possibly TRBD2 on 5 matching bases. CDR1 SGHKS and CDR2 YYEKEE come from the germline V gene (reference sequence). Trimming removed 0 bases from V and 4 bases from J, with 11 bases in between. This CDR3 spans 14 amino acids. In nucleotides, the CDR3 is TGTGCCAGCAGCTTGGGGTTTCGAGGGTACGAGCAGTACGTC. It specifies CASSLGFRGYEQYV.

J is TRBJ2-5 and V is TRBV12-3 or TRBV12-4, with 13 positions matching TRBD2. The CDR3 is made up of 15 amino acids. V gave up 6 bases and J gave up 4 bases; unmatched junction bases: 5. CDR3 in DNA: TGTGCCAGCAGCCTGGGACTAGCGGGGCTAGAGACCCAGTACTTC. This sequence encodes CASSLGLAGLETQYF.

This clonotype occurred a few times. The genes are TRBV7-6 and TRBJ1-3; 7 bases fit TRBD1. The CDR3 is made up of 15 amino acids. The germline V gene encodes CDR1 SGHVS and CDR2 FNYEAQ. V lost 5 bases and J lost 1; bases outside the gene matches: 5. This chain's CDR3 is CASSLQTGSGNTIYF. In nucleotides, the CDR3 is TGTGCCAGCAGCCTGCAGACAGGGTCTGGAAACACCATATATTTT.

J is TRBJ2-2 and V is TRBV9; D call uncertain. V dropped 3 bases and J dropped 1 base, with 4 bases sitting between them. The CDR3 has 13 residues. Germline CDR1 and CDR2: SGDLS and YYNGEE. The CDR3 bases are TGTGCCAGCAGCGCACAGAACACCGGGGAGCTGTTTTTT. Encoded protein: CASSAQNTGELFF.

V usage is TRBV9 and J usage is TRBJ1-2; TRBD1 matches 8 bases. The CDR3 has 14 amino acids. V lost 3 bases to trimming and J lost 1 base; unmatched junction nucleotides: 2. Germline V gene data show CDR1 as SGDLS and CDR2 as YYNGEE. CDR3 nucleotides: TGTGCCAGCAGCGGGACAGGGCTTAACTATGGCTACACCTTC. Translating gives CASSGTGLNYGYTF.

This clonotype was recorded at least ten times. V gene TRBV5-1 combines with J gene TRBJ2-3; possibly TRBD2 for D (5 bases). CDR1 is SGHRS, CDR2 YFSETQ, per germline. The CDR3 is 14 amino acids. The V gene lost 4 bases and the J gene lost 2 bases, with 11 bases spanning the gap. This CDR3 is CASSPGKPTDTQYF. Here the CDR3 DNA reads TGCGCCAGCAGCCCGGGGAAGCCCACAGATACGCAGTATTTT.

This chain uses TRBV3-1 with TRBJ1-1, with D tentatively TRBD1 (5 bases). The length of the CDR3 is 15 residues. Germline V gives CDR1 LGHDT, CDR2 YNNKEL (reference sequence). Deletions cut 0 bases from V and 4 bases from J, with 12 bases between. The DNA of the CDR3 is TGTGCCAGCAGCCAAGATAACAGGCCCGGCACTGAAGCTTTCTTT. It is translated as CASSQDNRPGTEAFF.

The V call is TRBV6-5, the J call TRBJ1-3; D might be TRBD1 (5 bases). CDR1 MNHEY and CDR2 SVGAGI come from the germline V gene. V was clipped by 2 bases and J by 2 bases, with 7 bases between them. This CDR3 is built from 14 residues. CDR3 sequence reads: CASSYEGAGNTIYF. The CDR3 DNA is TGTGCCAGCAGTTACGAAGGGGCTGGAAACACCATATATTTT.

This clonotype was seen a few times. V and J are TRBV11-2 and TRBJ2-5, with D unresolved. V lost 4 bases and J lost 0, with 3 bases in between. Germline lookup yields CDR1 SGHAT and CDR2 FQNNGV. The CDR3 consists of 12 residues. The CDR3 sequence is CASSSYQETQYF. The CDR3 region has the DNA TGTGCCAGCAGCTCTTACCAAGAGACCCAGTACTTC.

CDR3 sequence (DNA): TGTGCCAGCAGTGATCCACCTAGCGGGGGGAGCACAGATACGCAGTATTTT. This encodes CASSDPPSGGSTDTQYF. The V gene is TRBV2, the J gene TRBJ2-3; TRBD2 matches at 11 bases. Per germline, CDR1 SNHLY and CDR2 FYNNEI. The CDR3 runs 17 residues. V was pared by 3 bases and J by 0 bases, with 5 bases of the junction left unmatched.

This clonotype was detected only a few times. V is TRBV7-6 and J is TRBJ1-1, with D possibly being TRBD1 (5 bases). V was trimmed by 1 base and J by 0 bases, leaving 9 bases between them. Germline V gene sequence: CDR1 SGHVS, CDR2 FNYEAQ. This CDR3 comprises 15 residues. DNA for the CDR3: TGTGCCAGCAGCTTAGTCGGGGGAATGAACACTGAAGCTTTCTTT. Its protein product is CASSLVGGMNTEAFF.

This clonotype was recorded a few times. V gene TRBV20-1 combines with J gene TRBJ2-1, with D perhaps matching TRBD1 (6 bases). V lost 5 bases, J lost 0 bases, and 20 bases lay in between. The V gene's germline CDR1 is DFQATT and CDR2 SNEGSKA (reference sequence). This CDR3 has 17 residues. CDR3 in amino acids: CSAAGTSETSSYNEQFF. The CDR3 coding sequence is TGCAGTGCTGCCGGGACAAGCGAAACTAGCTCCTACAATGAGCAGTTCTTC.

The chain uses TRBV20-1 and TRBJ2-5; D might be TRBD2 (5 bases). The V end lost 1 base, the J end lost 4 bases, and 13 bases lay between the germline ends. The CDR3 has 14 amino acids. CDR1 and CDR2 from the germline V gene are DFQATT and SNEGSKA (reference sequence). The CDR3 DNA reads TGCAGTGCTAGAGTGGACTCGGCGATAGAGACCCAGTACTTC. Translation gives CSARVDSAIETQYF.

The gene calls are TRBV7-9 and TRBJ1-2, with 7 bases that match TRBD1. The V gene end was trimmed by 6 bases and the J gene end by 3 bases; junction bases not matched to a gene: 10. CDR3 length: 15 residues. Per the germline V gene, CDR1 is SEHNR and CDR2 is FQNEAQ (reference sequence). The DNA of the CDR3 is TGTGCCAGCAGTCCCACAGGGGCGGGAGACTATGGCTACACCTTC. The encoded protein is CASSPTGAGDYGYTF.

This clonotype was observed a handful of times. The chain joins TRBV6-1 to TRBJ1-5; no definite D call. The ends were cut back, 7 bases at V and 4 bases at J, with 11 bases in the middle. Germline V gene lookup returns CDR1 MNHNS and CDR2 SASEGT. The CDR3 runs to 13 residues. The CDR3 DNA reads as TGTGCCAGCACGGGGAGTCTGAATCAGCCCCAGCATTTT. Its protein product is CASTGSLNQPQHF.

This clonotype was seen once. The V and J genes are TRBV6-6 and TRBJ2-1, with 12 bases identical to TRBD2. J was trimmed by 6 bases and V by 6 bases; bases with no gene match: 15. The length of the CDR3 is 18 residues. The germline CDR1 and CDR2 sequences are MNHNY and SVGAGI (reference sequence). The CDR3 loop reads CASSRIQKLAGGANEQFF. DNA for the CDR3: TGTGCCAGCAGCCGCATCCAGAAACTAGCGGGGGGAGCCAATGAGCAGTTCTTC.

V usage is TRBV30 and J usage is TRBJ2-5; no clear D. CDR1 is GTSNPN and CDR2 is SVGIG in the germline V gene (reference sequence). The CDR3 length is 13 residues. Trimming shortened V by 4 bases and J by 2 bases, and 11 bases separated the two germline ends. CDR3 in DNA: TGTGCCTGGATTCCTTTGGGACAAGAGACCCAGTACTTC. It specifies CAWIPLGQETQYF.

This clonotype was seen ten or more times. The chain uses TRBV27 and TRBJ1-4; weak D call: TRBD1 (6 bases). Trimming removed 6 bases from V and 7 bases from J, with 15 bases in between. CDR3 length equals 14 residues. Germline CDR1 and CDR2: MNHEY and SMNVEV (reference sequence). CDR3 amino acids: CASRSSGGREKLFF. In nucleotides, the CDR3 is TGTGCCAGCAGATCGTCGGGGGGCCGTGAAAAACTGTTTTTT.

This clonotype was seen a handful of times. The chain links TRBV6-6 to TRBJ2-7; 8 bases match TRBD1. Per germline, CDR1 MNHNY and CDR2 SVGAGI (reference sequence). V shed 2 bases and J 0 bases; nucleotides not matched to a gene: 6. The CDR3 length is 16 residues. CDR3 protein: CASSYPTGGASYEQYV. The CDR3 bases are TGTGCCAGCAGTTACCCAACAGGGGGTGCCTCCTACGAGCAGTACGTC.

This clonotype was recorded at least ten times. The chain carries TRBV3-1 and TRBJ1-5; the D is unclear. The length of the CDR3 is 14 residues. The germline CDR1 and CDR2 sequences are LGHDT and YNNKEL (reference sequence). The V gene lost 0 bases and the J gene lost 7 bases, with 10 bases spanning the gap. The CDR3 sequence: CASSQDFVGQPQHF. The CDR3, as DNA: TGTGCCAGCAGCCAAGATTTCGTAGGGCAGCCCCAGCATTTT.

This clonotype was found many times. This chain joins TRBV7-6 and TRBJ2-3; D gene ambiguous. V was cut by 5 bases and J by 3 bases, with 9 bases left in between. The CDR3 covers 13 residues. CDR1 is SGHVS and CDR2 is FNYEAQ in the germline V gene. The CDR3 protein is CASSAVLTDTQYF. The CDR3, as DNA: TGTGCCAGCAGCGCCGTTTTAACAGATACGCAGTATTTT.